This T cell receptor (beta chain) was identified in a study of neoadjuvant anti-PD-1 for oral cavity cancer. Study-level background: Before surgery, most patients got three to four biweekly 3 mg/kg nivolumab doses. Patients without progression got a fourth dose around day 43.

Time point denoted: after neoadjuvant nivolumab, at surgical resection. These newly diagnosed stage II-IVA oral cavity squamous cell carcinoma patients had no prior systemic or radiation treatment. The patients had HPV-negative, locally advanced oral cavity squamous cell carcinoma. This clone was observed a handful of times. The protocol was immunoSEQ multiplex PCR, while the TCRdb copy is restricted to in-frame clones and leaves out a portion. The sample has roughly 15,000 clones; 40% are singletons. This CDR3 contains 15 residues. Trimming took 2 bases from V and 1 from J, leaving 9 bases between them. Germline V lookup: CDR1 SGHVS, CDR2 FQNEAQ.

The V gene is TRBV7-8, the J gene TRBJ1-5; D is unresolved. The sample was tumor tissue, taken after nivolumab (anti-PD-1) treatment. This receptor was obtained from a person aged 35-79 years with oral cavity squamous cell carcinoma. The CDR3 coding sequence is TGTGCCAGCAGCTTAAGTGGGGTCAGCAATCAGCCCCAGCATTTT. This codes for CASSLSGVSNQPQHF.